These 7 T cell receptor beta chains were all obtained from the same sample, sequenced in a study of shared clonotypes between healthy human individuals. The method was immunoSEQ multiplex PCR; TCRdb's version includes in-frame clones alone and lacks a portion of them. The table has over 2 million clones, 90% to 95% seen once; the top ten hold 0.1% to 0.15%. The sequencing sample was made of naive CD4+ T cells sorted from blood. Subset meaning: CD45RA+ positively selected. The receptor set was obtained from a man younger than 35 in good health.

The chain couples TRBV10-3 to TRBJ1-2; possible D gene TRBD1, 5 bases. V lost 8 bases and J lost 7, with 23 bases in between. Germline CDR1 and CDR2: ENHRY and SYGVKD. The CDR3 has 15 residues. CDR3 bases: TGTGCCATCGGCCAACGCGGTTCAGGGTCGCGTGGCTACACCTTC. Its translation: CAIGQRGSGSRGYTF.

This chain connects TRBV5-4 to TRBJ1-3; 8 bases align to TRBD1. The CDR3 is made up of 15 amino acids. The V and J ends lost 4 bases and 4 bases, in that order; junction bases with no gene match: 7. Germline assignment: CDR1 SGHNT and CDR2 YYREEE (reference sequence). The CDR3 spells CASSTGGNRGNTIYF. The CDR3 DNA is TGTGCCAGCAGCACAGGGGGAAATAGAGGAAACACCATATATTTT.

This clone is a singleton in its sample. This rearrangement joins TRBV4-1 to TRBJ1-2, with unresolved D. The ends were cut back, 3 bases at V and 0 bases at J, with 20 bases in the middle. CDR1 is MGHRA and CDR2 is YSYEKL in the germline V gene. The CDR3 loop spans 18 amino acids. The CDR3 loop is CASSQIRGRVWPNYGYTF. As DNA, the CDR3 is TGCGCCAGCAGCCAGATTAGAGGTAGGGTATGGCCTAACTATGGCTACACCTTC.

The DNA of the CDR3 is TGTGCCAGTACCCGCCCGGGACACAATTACTATGGCTACACCTTC. It translates to CASTRPGHNYYGYTF. The chain carries TRBV19 and TRBJ1-2; maybe TRBD1 (6 bases). V shed 7 bases and J shed 3 bases, with 18 bases lying between them. The CDR3 is made up of 15 amino acids. The germline gives CDR1 LNHDA, CDR2 SQIVND (reference sequence). Variable domain in full (rest from reference TRBV19 and TRBJ1-2): DGGITQSPKYLFRKEGQNVTLSCEQNLNHDAMYWYRQDPGQGLRLIYYSQIVNDFQKGDIAEGYSVSREKKESFPLTVTSAQKNPTAFYLCASTRPGHNYYGYTFGSGTRLTVV.

The table lists this clone with a few counts. V usage is TRBV7-9 and J usage is TRBJ1-2, with no clear D. CDR3 size: 11 residues. The germline gives CDR1 SEHNR, CDR2 FQNEAQ (reference sequence). The V end lost 10 bases, the J end lost 8 bases, and 14 bases lay between the germline ends. As DNA, the CDR3 is TGTGCCATCGCGGGCTTTGCGGGCTACACCTTC. The encoded protein is CAIAGFAGYTF. Full variable domain (remainder filled in from reference TRBV7-9 and TRBJ1-2): DTGVSQNPRHKITKRGQNVTFRCDPISEHNRLYWYRQTLGQGPEFLTYFQNEAQLEKSRLLSDRFSAERPKGSFSTLEIQRTEQGDSAMYLCAIAGFAGYTFGSGTRLTVV.

The V call is TRBV7-9, the J call TRBJ1-5, with 8 bases lining up with TRBD1. J gave up 0 bases and V 5 bases, and 3 bases lay outside the gene matches. The length of the CDR3 is 15 residues. Germline CDR1 SEHNR, CDR2 FQNEAQ (reference sequence). CDR3 sequence (DNA): TGTGCCAGCAGCAGAGGACAGGGTAGCAATCAGCCCCAGCATTTT. Its translation: CASSRGQGSNQPQHF. Full variable domain (missing parts from reference TRBV7-9 and TRBJ1-5): DTGVSQNPRHKITKRGQNVTFRCDPISEHNRLYWYRQTLGQGPEFLTYFQNEAQLEKSRLLSDRFSAERPKGSFSTLEIQRTEQGDSAMYLCASSRGQGSNQPQHFGDGTRLSIL.

The chain links TRBV18 to TRBJ2-3; maybe TRBD1 (6 bases). This CDR3 contains 16 residues. Deletions cut 2 bases from V and 1 base from J, with 13 bases between. Germline loops: CDR1 KGHSH, CDR2 LQKENI. In nucleotides, the CDR3 is TGTGCCAGCTCACCAGTCGGGAAGGGGGGCACAGATACGCAGTATTTT. It yields the protein CASSPVGKGGTDTQYF.